Sequencing of this TCR beta chain was carried out in a study of blood T cells in healthy people across ages. The CDR3 runs to 13 residues. V was clipped by 7 bases and J by 9 bases, with 16 bases between them. Germline CDR1 is MDHEN and CDR2 is SYDVKM. Overall study findings and caveats: The unsorted PBMCs prevented any conclusive comparison of naive versus antigen-experienced cells.

Combining a sample-barcoded 5' primer with a J-beta primer mix, a second PCR ran for about 6 to 11 cycles. MiXCR, applied by TCRdb to the 5' RACE reads, yields one record per CDR3 protein. The sample has roughly 560,000 distinct CDR3 sequences; under 30% are singletons. A word on this clonotype: Its specificity is unknown.

The same data also contributed to another study, on T cells of mothers and their children.

The chain couples TRBV28 to TRBJ2-1; no clear D gene. Specimen: blood. The TCR was taken from a boy younger than 18 in good health. CDR3 sequence: CASTPPGLIEQFF. The CDR3, as DNA: TGTGCCAGCACTCCCCCCGGGCTTATTGAGCAGTTCTTC. Drawing the rest from reference TRBV28 and TRBJ2-1, the complete variable domain is DVKVTQSSRYLVKRTGEKVFLECVQDMDHENMFWYRQDPGLGLRLIYFSYDVKMKEKGDIPEGYSVSREKKERFSLILESASTNQTSMYLCASTPPGLIEQFFGPGTRLTVL.